This T cell receptor (beta chain) stems from a study of cytomegalovirus exposure and HLA in healthy donors. Regarding the study as a whole: There were reportedly fewer N-insertions in an Asian-associated ancestry cluster than the roughly 670-donor mean, in a later analysis.

In the case of this clone: Its antigen is undetermined.

PCR employed 60 Vbeta and 13 Jbeta primers. This table comes from immunoSEQ multiplex PCR, and its TCRdb copy is limited to in-frame clones, with some not included. The sample lists about 150,000 clones, approximately 84% occurring once. The CDR3 loop spans 17 amino acids. Trimming removed 0 bases from V and 0 bases from J, with 12 bases in between. The germline V gene encodes CDR1 SGDLS and CDR2 YYNGEE. The sequence was obtained from a male donor in good health and CMV-seropositive. Sequencing input: PBMCs. This chain connects TRBV9 to TRBJ2-2; weak D call: TRBD1 (5 bases). The CDR3 DNA sequence: TGTGCCAGCAGCGTAGAGGCAGGGCTAACGAACACCGGGGAGCTGTTTTTT. Its translation: CASSVEAGLTNTGELFF. The variable domain in full, completed from reference TRBV9 and TRBJ2-2, reads DSGVTQTPKHLITATGQRVTLRCSPRSGDLSVYWYQQSLDQGLQFLIQYYNGEERAKGNILERFSAQQFPDLHSELNLSSLELGDSALYFCASSVEAGLTNTGELFFGEGSRLTVL.